The TCR beta chain described here comes from a study of cytomegalovirus exposure and HLA in healthy donors. The overall study: About 180 million T cells yielded 90 million to 130 million unique TCR beta sequences, as an earlier analysis found.

Study-level points and caveats: Within the data, a cluster of highly shared sequence variants was likely a sequencing artifact.

In regard to this clone: The target antigen is unknown.

This CDR3 comprises 14 residues. Germline assignment: CDR1 SEHNR and CDR2 FQNEAQ (reference sequence). V shed 4 bases and J 4 bases; nucleotides not matched to a gene: 5. Primers: 60 Vbeta forward and 13 Jbeta reverse. TCRdb's table, derived via immunoSEQ multiplex PCR, lists solely in-frame clones and lacks some. Of approximately 190,000 clones listed, 81% are singletons. This chain links TRBV7-9 with TRBJ2-5; 8 bases are shared with TRBD1. This receptor was identified in a man aged 35-49 years in good health and CMV-seropositive. The source material was PBMCs. CDR3 residues: CASSSDRGSETQYF. CDR3 nucleotides: TGTGCCAGCAGCTCAGACAGGGGATCAGAGACCCAGTACTTC.